This T cell receptor (beta chain) originates from a study of cytomegalovirus exposure and HLA in healthy donors (dated by TCRdb to the late 2010s). Background for the entire study: An earlier analysis of roughly 570 of the donors reported under 300 Gb of sequence data and roughly 120 million unique TCR beta sequences obtained from around 170 million T cells. About 280 gigabases of sequencing data and tens of millions of unique TCR sequences made up an early release that covered approximately 620 HLA-typed donors. Of the 300 to 450 genotyped donors, around 81% fell in the genetic ancestry cluster associated with self-reported Caucasian donors. The study aimed to test whether cataloging public T cell receptors could reveal signatures of past pathogen exposure. The study profiled the T cell repertoires of 666 subjects by immunosequencing and related them to cytomegalovirus serostatus. A separate validation cohort of approximately 130 different subjects was used in addition to the 666-subject first cohort. To predict cytomegalovirus infection status, the study combined high-throughput TCR immunosequencing, statistical association of individual TCRs with disease status, and machine learning. A later analysis re-examined previously published TCR beta repertoires from 500 to 700 donors and added high-resolution HLA genotyping to investigate patterns of TCR occurrence. In the later analysis, no new phenotypic data were used to find candidate immune exposures; instead, reliance was placed on TCR beta sequences and their occurrence across donors. To decide whether each TCR beta V gene segment behaved as functional or pseudogenic, an earlier analysis of approximately 600 of the donors relied on high-throughput TCR beta sequencing. Donor age, sex, ethnicity and CMV serostatus were collected together with the repertoire data. Genome-wide SNP genotypes for about three fifths of the roughly 670 donors were used in a later genetic analysis, which treated that subset as a discovery cohort. Every repertoire in the discovery cohort had been generated on one and the same sequencing platform. HLA typing included class I and class II loci at four-digit resolution. Typing coverage varied by locus: about 620-630 donors for A, B, C, DRB1 and DQB1; roughly 500 for DQA1; 600 to 610 for DPA1; fewer than 480 for DPB1. About five DR-DQ haplotypes were handled as single units for association and clustering because linkage in the cohort was strong. Among under 450 genotyped donors of the cohort, an average of around 240,000 unique TCR beta nucleotide sequences were sequenced per donor, about a sixth of them non-productive. What the research found in general, with its limitations: Roughly uniform sequencing depth across donors was assumed in presence/absence analyses, although this assumption may not hold. The authors suggested that the approach could potentially be extended to other disease states and immunological phenotypes. Only TCR beta chains were sequenced in this cohort, and the absence of alpha or paired-chain data limited detectable features. In both the original and validation cohorts, the classifier was reported to diagnose cytomegalovirus status with high specificity and sensitivity. According to a later analysis, parvovirus B19, influenza, CMV and Epstein-Barr virus appeared linked to several top co-occurrence clusters. Because HLA typing was unavailable for some donors at each locus, only the typed subset was used in association tests. An earlier analysis of approximately 590 of the donors showed that most TCR beta V segments appeared in productive rearrangements either about 87% or about 30% of the time, which broadly matched IMGT annotations. A cluster of highly shared sequence variants was judged likely to represent a technical artifact of the sequencing pipeline. Strong co-occurrence of HLA alleles, especially DR and DQ, made assigning TCR associations to individual alleles difficult. Because counts were too low, approximately 18 rarely observed V segments, including chromosome 9 orphons, were excluded from the earlier analysis of 587 of the donors. In a later analysis, HLA-associated TCR beta chains showed more clonal expansion and lower generation probabilities than non-associated chains that were equally common. A total of 164 TCR beta chains were listed by the study as associated with cytomegalovirus. According to a later analysis, TCR association rates differed among HLA loci, with DRB1 alleles showing the most associated TCRs and HLA-C alleles showing the fewest. A later genetic analysis associated a missense DCLRE1C variant with V-gene and J-gene trimming of TCR beta chains, and an independent cohort replicated the association. Compared with the approximately 600-donor mean, donors in an Asian-associated ancestry cluster had fewer N-insertions in productive TCRs, according to a later genetic analysis. A further reported finding was that TCR beta sequences accurately predicted the HLA-A and HLA-B alleles for most subjects in the first cohort. In vitro tests confirmed that a few of the cytomegalovirus-associated TCR beta chains recognize cytomegalovirus antigens. Immune exposure information for the cohort was limited to CMV serostatus. Correlated functional status among segregating V segments might reflect linkage disequilibrium, but an unknown experimental factor could not be ruled out. A later analysis found that most CMV-associated TCR beta chains appeared HLA-restricted, with HLA associations seemingly driven largely by CMV exposure. Most TCR sequences were seen in very few donors, while some public TCRs were found in many individuals. Specific HLA alleles were associated with roughly 16,000 TCR beta sequences at a false discovery rate of 0.05 in a later analysis.

Receptors were amplified or captured by the immunoSEQ multiplex PCR assay. The multiplex PCR relied on a mix of 60 forward primers for TCR Vbeta segments and 13 reverse primers for TCR Jbeta segments. A multiplex PCR assay on genomic DNA amplified the CDR3 region of rearranged TCR beta genes. On the Illumina HiSeq System, the amplified TCR beta libraries were sequenced as 87-base-pair reads. The study's processing was this. A later analysis counted about 76 million unique TCR beta chains across the 500 to 850 repertoires, and some 12 million of these chains were shared by at least two donors. Raw reads were error-corrected and collapsed into unique sequences with a nearest-neighbor algorithm that merged closely related sequences to remove PCR and sequencing errors. To assign V, D and J gene segments, CDR3 sequences were aligned to IMGT reference sequences. For a sequence to be retained, at least a six-nucleotide match to both a V gene segment and a J gene segment was required. A rearrangement was called productive if the CDR3 had no stop codons and remained in frame with V and J, and every other rearrangement was called non-productive. CDR3 was defined according to IMGT convention as the region running from the second conserved V-encoded cysteine to the conserved J-encoded phenylalanine. The earlier analysis of fewer than 700 of the donors excluded sequences that lacked an unambiguous match to a single V gene segment. In an earlier analysis of around 600 of the donors, V segments were called functional above 56.7% productive rearrangements and were called segregating when the between-donor standard deviation exceeded 5%. A statistical classification framework was built to diagnose cytomegalovirus status from the catalog of TCR beta chain sequences. A later analysis assigned V and J genes by comparing TCR nucleotide sequences with IMGT/GENE-DB human TR gene sequences. Using the TCRdist pipeline, a later analysis assigned CDR3 sequences along with most-parsimonious VDJ recombination scenarios. In a later analysis, each TCR beta chain was defined by its CDR3 amino acid sequence together with its V-gene family, and reads lacking a unique V-gene family were excluded. In a later analysis, fewer than 650 highly shared, low-generation-probability nucleotide sequences were removed to address suspected cross-contamination and a sequencing artifact. A later analysis calculated a clonal expansion index for each public chain from normalized within-repertoire ranks of inferred template counts. In a later analysis, generation probabilities were computed using a VDJ recombination model fitted to out-of-frame rearrangements, and the results were checked against IGoR. In a later analysis, hypergeometric tests were used to score TCR-TCR, TCR-HLA and TCR-CMV co-occurrence, with a repertoire-size bias correction applied to TCR pairs. In a later analysis, false discovery rates were estimated by permuting HLA or CMV assignments 20 times. A later analysis grouped co-occurring TCRs with DBSCAN, adding TCRdist sequence similarity when clustering within HLA-allele-positive subsets. Repertoires with fewer than 30,000 or more than 120,000 public chains, plus five repertoires with anomalous nucleotide sharing, were excluded from co-occurrence clustering. TCRdb limited this immuneACCESS table to in-frame rearrangements with V and J called. A share of clones is missing; checked studies link under half to unresolved V genes, and the rest is unexplained. The V and J calls and clone size come from that table; D and trimming were worked out from the DNA. For this sample there are about 270,000 clones; 86% appear just once. The ten largest clones take up 3.5% to 4.5% of the sample.

To note about this clone: There is no known antigen for this receptor. No base quality information exists; no much larger clone differs at one position.

In total, roughly 670 healthy bone marrow donors made up the cohort. At the time of sampling, every cohort member was nominally healthy, though immune exposures that went unrecorded were likely present. The donor tested CMV seropositive and was one of the 289 seropositive cohort members. Each donor provided a peripheral blood sample, and peripheral blood mononuclear cells were used for TCR beta sequencing. The Qiagen DNeasy Blood Extraction Kit was used to extract genomic DNA from the blood cell samples. The sequence was obtained from a man aged 35-49 years in good health and CMV-seropositive. Input material: PBMCs.

The DNA reads TGTGCCAGCGGGCTTGGACAGGGGGAATTAGCGGTCGAGCAGTACTTC. Translated, this is CASGLGQGELAVEQYF. Recombination connected TRBV28 to TRBJ2-7, with 10 junctional bases fitting TRBD1. Looking up the germline V gene yields CDR1 MDHEN and CDR2 SYDVKM. From the cysteine up to the phenylalanine, the CDR3 has a length of 16 residues. Here the CDR3 DNA is all that survives: 48 bases in frame from base 1. V lost 8 bases and J lost 6 bases, and the count of bases not matched to a germline gene is 16.